Shown below are 21 T cell receptor beta chains from a single sample sequenced in a study of blood T cell repertoires in COVID-19 (dated by TCRdb to 2020 to 2021). Library preparation employed the immunoSEQ multiplex PCR assay. TCRdb holds this immuneACCESS table with in-frame rearrangements only. Some clones are missing; in checked studies, unresolved V genes explain under half, and the rest has no known cause. Recorded for this sample are around 120,000 clones; 65% to 85% of them occurred a single time. Together, the top ten hold 1.9% of the sample. The specimen was peripheral blood. The receptors were sampled from a man aged 65-85 years with acute or convalescent COVID-19.

The chain joins TRBV10-2 to TRBJ1-2; D uncertain. Trimming pared 5 bases from V and 2 bases from J, leaving 6 bases between. This CDR3 comprises 12 residues. Germline V lookup: CDR1 WSHSY, CDR2 SAAADI. The CDR3, as DNA: TGCGCCAGCAGTACTCCGAACTATGGCTACACCTTC. The encoded protein is CASSTPNYGYTF.

The chain uses TRBV5-1 and TRBJ2-6; D ambiguous. V was cut by 2 bases and J by 0 bases, with 12 bases left in between. Germline V gene data show CDR1 as SGHRS and CDR2 as YFSETQ. The CDR3 totals 17 residues. CDR3 in amino acids: CASSFLAVSSGANVLTF. CDR3 coding DNA: TGCGCCAGCAGCTTTCTGGCGGTGAGCTCTGGGGCCAACGTCCTGACTTTC.

This rearrangement joins TRBV6-5 to TRBJ2-1, with TRBD2 identical over 12 bases. J gave up 3 bases and V 4 bases, and 1 base lay outside the gene matches. The germline V gene encodes CDR1 MNHEY and CDR2 SVGAGI. The CDR3 consists of 15 residues. The CDR3 loop reads CASSLLAGGYNEQFF. The CDR3 nucleotides are TGTGCCAGCAGTTTACTAGCGGGGGGCTACAATGAGCAGTTCTTC.

The V and J genes are TRBV27 and TRBJ2-1; D unresolved. The V end was cut by 3 bases, the J end by 0 bases, with 12 bases between. The CDR3 spans 16 residues. Germline loops: CDR1 MNHEY, CDR2 SMNVEV (reference sequence). CDR3 amino acids: CASSLNSRSSYNEQFF. The DNA of the CDR3 is TGTGCCAGCAGTTTGAATAGCCGGAGCTCCTACAATGAGCAGTTCTTC.

The chain is built from TRBV4-1 and TRBJ2-7; 11 bases match TRBD2. The germline CDR1 and CDR2 sequences are MGHRA and YSYEKL. The CDR3 is 16 amino acids. The V gene end was trimmed by 1 base and the J gene end by 2 bases; junction bases not matched to a gene: 4. For the CDR3, the DNA is TGCGCCAGCAGCCAAGCGGGACTAGCGGTAACCTACGAGCAGTACTTC. Encoded protein: CASSQAGLAVTYEQYF.

The chain carries TRBV6-5 and TRBJ2-1; D perhaps matches TRBD1 (6 bases). The germline CDR1 and CDR2 sequences are MNHEY and SVGAGI. V gave up 2 bases and J gave up 8 bases, with 7 bases separating them. CDR3 length: 12 residues. The CDR3, as DNA: TGTGCCAGCAGTTACGAGGGGGATGAGCAGTTCTTC. It yields the protein CASSYEGDEQFF.

This clone was recorded a few times. The V call is TRBV18, the J call TRBJ2-1; the match to TRBD2 covers 8 bases. This CDR3 comprises 15 residues. V lost 6 bases and J lost 7; bases outside the gene matches: 11. Per germline, CDR1 KGHSH and CDR2 LQKENI. DNA for the CDR3: TGTGCCAGCTCCGACATGGCGGGGGGTACAAATGAGCAGTTCTTC. Amino acid sequence: CASSDMAGGTNEQFF.

This rearrangement joins TRBV4-1 to TRBJ1-1; possibly TRBD1 for D (5 bases). Looked up from germline, CDR1 is MGHRA and CDR2 is YSYEKL. With 0 bases removed from V and 8 bases from J, the gap between germline ends came to 13 bases. This CDR3 is 14 amino acids long. CDR3 in amino acids: CASSQDYRQGEAFF. The CDR3 DNA follows: TGCGCCAGCAGCCAAGATTACCGTCAGGGAGAAGCTTTCTTT.

The CDR3 loop reads CASSRGGTGEYEQYF. The CDR3 nucleotides read TGCGCCAGCAGCCGTGGCGGGACAGGGGAATACGAGCAGTACTTC. This chain links TRBV5-1 with TRBJ2-7; the match to TRBD1 covers 10 bases. J was trimmed by 4 bases and V by 4 bases; bases with no gene match: 8. CDR3 size: 15 residues. Per germline, CDR1 SGHRS and CDR2 YFSETQ. The full variable domain, rest sourced from reference TRBV5-1 and TRBJ2-7, is KAGVTQTPRYLIKTRGQQVTLSCSPISGHRSVSWYQQTPGQGLQFLFEYFSETQRNKGNFPGRFSGRQFSNSRSEMNVSTLELGDSALYLCASSRGGTGEYEQYFGPGTRLTVT.

The V and J genes are TRBV18 and TRBJ1-5, with no clear D. Germline V gives CDR1 KGHSH, CDR2 LQKENI. V was trimmed by 6 bases and J by 0 bases, leaving 9 bases between them. CDR3 size: 14 residues. The CDR3 bases are TGTGCCAGCTCGCAATCCTATAGCAATCAGCCCCAGCATTTT. This codes for CASSQSYSNQPQHF.

The gene calls are TRBV19 and TRBJ2-3; a weak D match, TRBD2 (6 bases). The germline V and J ends were trimmed by 1 base and 1 base, with 6 bases remaining between them. CDR1 and CDR2 (germline): LNHDA, SQIVND (reference sequence). The CDR3 consists of 14 residues. CDR3 sequence: CASSIGGGTDTQYF. CDR3 coding DNA: TGTGCCAGTAGTATAGGCGGGGGCACAGATACGCAGTATTTT. Supplemented by reference TRBV19 and TRBJ2-3, the full variable domain reads DGGITQSPKYLFRKEGQNVTLSCEQNLNHDAMYWYRQDPGQGLRLIYYSQIVNDFQKGDIAEGYSVSREKKESFPLTVTSAQKNPTAFYLCASSIGGGTDTQYFGPGTRLTVL.

V gene TRBV3-1 (or the pseudogene TRBV3-2) combines with J gene TRBJ2-5; 13 bases match TRBD2. The CDR3 spans 16 residues. The germline gives CDR1 LGHDT, CDR2 YNNKEL (reference sequence). J was trimmed by 2 bases and V by 6 bases; bases with no gene match: 6. CDR3 in DNA: TGTGCCAGCAGGCCGCGACTAGCGGGGGGTCAAGAGACCCAGTACTTC. This gives the protein CASRPRLAGGQETQYF.

This chain joins TRBV18 and TRBJ1-2; 7 nucleotides line up with TRBD1. The CDR3 has 13 amino acids. V was clipped by 6 bases and J by 3 bases; unmatched bases: 4. Germline V gene data show CDR1 as KGHSH and CDR2 as LQKENI. The CDR3 DNA reads TGTGCCAGCTCCGAGGGGGCCGACTATGGCTACACCTTC. It codes for CASSEGADYGYTF.

This chain uses TRBV2 with TRBJ1-5, with 7 bases aligning to TRBD1. CDR3 length: 14 amino acids. CDR1 and CDR2 (germline): SNHLY, FYNNEI. The trim removed 8 bases at V and 9 bases at J, leaving 13 bases unmatched. The CDR3 DNA follows: TGTGCCAGCTCTTTAGACAGGGAGGATCGGCCCCAGCATTTT. Its protein is CASSLDREDRPQHF.

V gene TRBV27 combines with J gene TRBJ2-5; tentatively, D is TRBD1 (5 bases). The CDR3 extends over 15 amino acids. Between the trimmed V and J ends, which lost 4 bases and 5 bases, there was a span of 17 bases. The germline V gene has CDR1 MNHEY and CDR2 SMNVEV (reference sequence). CDR3 bases: TGTGCCAGCAGTTCTCGACTCCAGGGCCATGAGACCCAGTACTTC. Translated, it gives CASSSRLQGHETQYF.

This chain links TRBV7-2 with TRBJ1-1; a weak D match, TRBD1 (6 bases). The CDR3 totals 16 residues. The germline V and J ends were trimmed by 1 base and 11 bases, with 23 bases remaining between them. The germline V gene encodes CDR1 SGHTA and CDR2 FQGNSA. The CDR3 DNA sequence: TGTGCCAGCAGCTTAGTTTCTGGGGCGGCAGGGGTGTGGGCTTTCTTT. This translates into CASSLVSGAAGVWAFF.

This clone was found once. This chain links TRBV7-9 with TRBJ2-7; TRBD2 matches at 11 bases. The J segment lost 1 base and the V segment lost 5 bases, leaving 7 bases of the junction unmatched. This CDR3 has 16 residues. Per the germline V gene, CDR1 is SEHNR and CDR2 is FQNEAQ (reference sequence). The DNA for the CDR3 is TGTGCCAGCAGCACATCTAGCGGGGGGAGATCCTACGAGCAGTACTTC. Protein product: CASSTSSGGRSYEQYF.

The sample holds one count of this clone. The rearrangement links TRBV27 to TRBJ1-6; D gene uncertain. Trimming left V 2 bases short and J 6 bases short, with 11 bases between. The CDR3 is made up of 15 amino acids. Germline CDR1 and CDR2: MNHEY and SMNVEV (reference sequence). In DNA, the CDR3 is TGTGCCAGCAGTTTAGAGGCTCGGCTTAATTCACCCCTCCACTTT. Its translation is CASSLEARLNSPLHF.

The chain has TRBV5-4 and TRBJ2-7, with 8 bases that match TRBD1. The V gene end was trimmed by 4 bases and the J gene end by 0 bases; junction bases not matched to a gene: 6. The germline V gene encodes CDR1 SGHNT and CDR2 YYREEE (reference sequence). This CDR3 comprises 15 residues. Written as DNA, the CDR3 is TGTGCCAGCAGCGGGGGACAGGAGAGCTCCTACGAGCAGTACTTC. Translated, it gives CASSGGQESSYEQYF.

The V gene is TRBV5-6, the J gene TRBJ2-5; D perhaps matches TRBD1 (6 bases). Trimming shortened V by 2 bases and J by 5 bases, and 13 bases separated the two germline ends. Per germline, CDR1 SGHDT and CDR2 YYEEEE. The CDR3 totals 14 residues. The CDR3 bases are TGTGCCAGCAGCTTCGCACAGGGTCAGGAGACCCAGTACTTC. It is translated as CASSFAQGQETQYF. The whole variable domain, remainder taken from reference TRBV5-6 and TRBJ2-5, is DAGVTQSPTHLIKTRGQQVTLRCSPKSGHDTVSWYQQALGQGPQFIFQYYEEEERQRGNFPDRFSGHQFPNYSSELNVNALLLGDSALYLCASSFAQGQETQYFGPGTRLLVL.

This clone appeared a single time. This chain joins TRBV5-6 and TRBJ1-2; D remains ambiguous. The CDR3 consists of 14 residues. Germline-derived CDR1 and CDR2 are SGHDT and YYEEEE. V lost 6 bases, J lost 0 bases, and 12 bases lay in between. CDR3: CASTSTYSNYGYTF. The CDR3 bases are TGTGCCAGCACCTCGACATATTCTAACTATGGCTACACCTTC. The complete variable domain, with remaining parts taken from reference TRBV5-6 and TRBJ1-2, reads DAGVTQSPTHLIKTRGQQVTLRCSPKSGHDTVSWYQQALGQGPQFIFQYYEEEERQRGNFPDRFSGHQFPNYSSELNVNALLLGDSALYLCASTSTYSNYGYTFGSGTRLTVV.